A single sample is the source of the 2 T cell receptor beta chains below, sequenced in a study of T-cell memory formation after mild COVID-19 (dated by TCRdb to the early 2020s). Receptors were amplified or captured by 5' RACE. The reads were generated on an Illumina NovaSeq 6000. TCRdb handled the public reads itself, with Q25 trimming in fastp and clone calling in MiXCR, and kept productive beta chains. Entries that share a CDR3 protein sequence are merged under the most common genes and DNA. Counted in this sample were about 110,000 distinct CDR3 sequences; 18% of them appeared once. The ten largest account for less than 6% of the sample. The material sequenced was PBMCs or a T cell subset sorted from them (not recorded which). Receptor source: a man between 18 and 29 years old who had mild COVID-19 (a few samples of this study predate the infection). The sample titles of this study are shuffled in the database, so cell type and time point are left out; the donor was told from shared clones.

The rearrangement joins TRBV5-1 to TRBJ2-5, with TRBD1 matching 9 bases. Germline V lookup: CDR1 SGHRS, CDR2 YFSETQ. J lost 4 bases, V lost 3 bases, and 7 bases had no gene match. The CDR3 consists of 15 residues. CDR3 region: CASSWTGTGRETQYF. DNA of the CDR3: TGCGCCAGCAGCTGGACCGGGACAGGGAGAGAGACCCAGTACTTC.

V is TRBV7-6 and J is TRBJ2-2; the match to TRBD1 covers 8 bases. Germline V gives CDR1 SGHVS, CDR2 FNYEAQ. This CDR3 spans 16 amino acids. The V and J ends lost 4 bases and 1 base, in that order; junction bases with no gene match: 5. CDR3 amino acids: CASSYQGARNTGELFF. DNA of the CDR3: TGTGCCAGCAGCTATCAGGGGGCGCGGAACACCGGGGAGCTGTTTTTT.